These T cell receptor beta chains were read from a single sample in a study of blood T cell repertoires in COVID-19. TCRdb keeps only in-frame clones here, not all; method: immunoSEQ multiplex PCR. There are roughly 170,000 clones in the sample; 84% occur only once, and roughly 6.3% lies in the top ten. Sequenced: peripheral blood. The receptor source for this set is a human donor in a cohort sampled during active COVID-19. Each CDR3 is given with its conserved first and last residue. The D gene is left open where the match is weak. Clone size, where shown, is once, few, many, or a class for clones that have expanded.

J | V | size | D | DNA | CDR3
TRBJ2-7 | TRBV19 | - | - | TGTGCCAGTAGTATGGGAGGACAATCCTACGAGCAGTACTTC | CASSMGGQSYEQYF
TRBJ2-3 | TRBV6-5 | - | TRBD2 | TGTGCCAGCAGGGAGCCGGGACTACCCACAGATACGCAGTATTTT | CASREPGLPTDTQYF
TRBJ1-1 | TRBV9 | - | - | TGTGCCAGCAGCCCCACCGGCAGGGACACTGAAGCTTTCTTT | CASSPTGRDTEAFF
TRBJ2-5 | TRBV19 | - | - | TGTGCCAGTAGTCGGACTCCCCGCGGGGAGACCCAGTACTTC | CASSRTPRGETQYF
TRBJ1-2 | TRBV13 | - | - | TGTGCCAGCAGCTCCCCTATACACAGAACTAACTATGGCTACACCTTC | CASSSPIHRTNYGYTF
TRBJ1-4 | TRBV13 | - | - | TGTGCCAGCAGCCGAGACGGGGGAGGTGAAAAACTGTTTTTT | CASSRDGGGEKLFF
TRBJ1-3 | TRBV9 | once | - | TGTGCCAGCAGCTCCCACCAGGGGTATGGAAACACCATATATTTT | CASSSHQGYGNTIYF
TRBJ2-5 | TRBV5-8 | once | - | TGTGCCACTGCGCGGGACGGACGCCGGGGGACCCAGTACTTC | CATARDGRRGTQYF
TRBJ1-5 | TRBV27 | - | TRBD1 | TGTGCCAGCAGTCCCCGACAGGGCCAGCCCCAGCATTTT | CASSPRQGQPQHF
TRBJ2-7 | TRBV5-4 | - | TRBD2 | TGTGCCAGCAGCTCAGGCGGCGGGGGGACCTACGAGCAGTACTTC | CASSSGGGGTYEQYF
TRBJ1-6 | TRBV27 | - | TRBD1 | TGTGCCAGCAGTTTTGAGGCAGGGGGCAGGACACCCCTCCACTTT | CASSFEAGGRTPLHF
TRBJ1-2 | TRBV4-1 | - | - | TGCGCCAGCAGCCAAGATCGGACAGTGGGCTATGGCTACACCTTC | CASSQDRTVGYGYTF
TRBJ1-2 | TRBV10-3 | few | TRBD1 | TGTGCCATCACCGGGACAGGGAGTAGTAACTATGGCTACACCTTC | CAITGTGSSNYGYTF
TRBJ1-2 | TRBV18 | - | - | TGTGCCAGCTCACCAGAGGTTAACTATGGCTACACCTTC | CASSPEVNYGYTF
TRBJ2-7 | TRBV30 | - | TRBD2 | TGTGCCTGGGGGGGACTAGCGGGAGATCCGAAGCAGTACTTC | CAWGGLAGDPKQYF
TRBJ2-7 | TRBV12-1 | once | - | TGTGCCAGCAGCCCCATTGGTTCCGCTTTGAACGGGGGTGGCTCCTACGAGCAGTACTTC | CASSPIGSALNGGGSYEQYF
TRBJ2-3 | TRBV19 | - | - | TGTGCCAGTAGTTCTCTAGGGAGAGGCACAGATACGCAGTATTTT | CASSSLGRGTDTQYF
TRBJ2-7 | TRBV7-8 | - | - | TGTGCCAGCAGCTTAGACTTCCCCACCGAGCAGTACTTC | CASSLDFPTEQYF
TRBJ2-7 | TRBV5-1 | - | TRBD1 | TGCGCCAGCAGAACCGGGGGACAGGGTGGAGGAGAGCAGTACTTC | CASRTGGQGGGEQYF
TRBJ2-1 | TRBV2 | - | TRBD2 | TGTGCCAGCAGGGGGGGGGCCTACAATGAGCAGTTCTTC | CASRGGAYNEQFF
TRBJ1-2 | TRBV7-2 | - | - | TGTGCCAGCAGCTTGCCCCGCGGGGACCTCCTGAACTATGGCTACACCTTC | CASSLPRGDLLNYGYTF
TRBJ1-1 | TRBV19 | - | - | TGTGCCAGTAGTATAGTGTCGGAGGCTTTCTTT | CASSIVSEAFF
TRBJ2-5 | TRBV10-3 | - | TRBD1 | TGTGCCATCAGTGAGTCAAGGACAGGGGGTCGTCAAGAGACCCAGTACTTC | CAISESRTGGRQETQYF
TRBJ2-5 | TRBV11-2 | - | TRBD1 | TGTGCCAGCAGCTTTGGACAGGGGAGGCAAGAGACCCAGTACTTC | CASSFGQGRQETQYF
TRBJ2-2 | TRBV15 | - | - | TGTGCCACCAGCAGAGTCTTTGCGAACACCGGGGAGCTGTTTTTT | CATSRVFANTGELFF
TRBJ2-7 | TRBV5-5 | - | - | TGTGCCAGCAGCCGCTCAACAGGGACATCCTACGAGCAGTACTTC | CASSRSTGTSYEQYF
TRBJ2-5 | TRBV29-1 | - | - | TGCAGCATAAACCCGGGGGAGACCCAGTACTTC | CSINPGETQYF
TRBJ2-4 | TRBV2 | - | TRBD1 | TGTGCCAGCATTCCGGGACAGGGGCCGAAAATGAACATTCAGTACTTC | CASIPGQGPKMNIQYF
TRBJ2-5 | TRBV7-9 | - | - | TGTGCCAGCAGCTTAGGGGGGCGCGGGCGAGAGACCCAGTACTTC | CASSLGGRGRETQYF
TRBJ2-7 | TRBV5-8 | once | - | TGTGCCAGCAGCTTCACTACCTACGAGCAGTACTTC | CASSFTTYEQYF
TRBJ1-1 | TRBV25-1 | - | - | TGTGCCAGCAGTGATTCCAGGGGCATGAACACTGAAGCTTTCTTT | CASSDSRGMNTEAFF
TRBJ1-1 | TRBV29-1 | once | - | TGCAGCGGGGTAGGGGGGGCTGACACTGAAGCTTTCTTT | CSGVGGADTEAFF
TRBJ2-5 | TRBV29-1 | - | TRBD2 | TGCAGCGTCGTACTAGCGGGGAGGCAAGAGACCCAGTACTTC | CSVVLAGRQETQYF